This passage covers 32 T cell receptor beta chains from one sample sequenced in a study of blood T cell repertoires in COVID-19. Profiling relied on immunoSEQ multiplex PCR, and the TCRdb table lists in-frame clones only, not all of them. This sample has roughly 290,000 clones; 86% occur once, and the top ten carry around 2.1%. Sequencing was carried out using peripheral blood. These receptors all come from a woman in her thirties who had recovered from COVID-19.

The V gene is TRBV7-8, the J gene TRBJ2-4, with a tentative D call TRBD1 (5 bases). Trimming took off 0 bases at V and 0 bases at J, with 12 bases between the two ends. The CDR3 sequence is 17 residues long. CDR1 and CDR2 from the germline V gene are SGHVS and FQNEAQ. CDR3 in amino acids: CASSLALTELAKNIQYF. Here the CDR3 DNA reads TGTGCCAGCAGCTTAGCATTGACAGAGCTAGCCAAAAACATTCAGTACTTC.

Only a few counts were recorded for this clone. The chain carries TRBV5-1 and TRBJ2-1; tentatively, D is TRBD2 (5 bases). The CDR3 contains 17 residues. CDR1 is SGHRS and CDR2 is YFSETQ in the germline V gene. The ends were cut back, 1 base at V and 6 bases at J, with 20 bases in the middle. CDR3 in amino acids: CASSLTGGSYPGNEQFF. The DNA of the CDR3 is TGCGCCAGCAGCTTGACGGGCGGGTCTTACCCTGGCAATGAGCAGTTCTTC.

The V gene is TRBV7-8, the J gene TRBJ2-1; 7 nucleotides match TRBD2. The CDR3 consists of 16 residues. Germline V gene lookup returns CDR1 SGHVS and CDR2 FQNEAQ. Losses at the gene ends were 5 bases for V and 4 bases for J; bases not matched to a gene: 11. In DNA, the CDR3 is TGTGCCAGCAGCCCAATCTCCGGGGGGAAGTACAATGAGCAGTTCTTC. Amino acid sequence: CASSPISGGKYNEQFF.

The CDR3: CASSWDSSYNEQFF. In nucleotides, the CDR3 is TGTGCCAGCAGCTGGGACAGCTCCTACAATGAGCAGTTCTTC. The chain is built from TRBV28 and TRBJ2-1; 7 bases line up with TRBD1. Trimming took 6 bases from V and 0 from J; bases not matched to a gene: 2. CDR3 length equals 14 residues. CDR1 is MDHEN, CDR2 SYDVKM, per germline.

The V call is TRBV15, the J call TRBJ2-3, with 7 bases lining up with TRBD1. The V and J ends lost 8 bases and 6 bases, in that order; junction bases with no gene match: 5. The germline V gene has CDR1 LNHNV and CDR2 YYDKDF (reference sequence). The CDR3 has 12 amino acids. This CDR3 reads CATGGQDDTQYF. The DNA of the CDR3 is TGTGCCACCGGCGGACAGGACGATACGCAGTATTTT.

This chain uses TRBV10-1 with TRBJ2-1; TRBD2 might be the D (6 bases). Trimming left V 6 bases short and J 10 bases short, with 13 bases between. This CDR3 is 12 amino acids long. Germline V gene lookup returns CDR1 WNHNN and CDR2 SYGVQD (reference sequence). The CDR3 coding sequence is TGCGCCAGCAGCCACAGCGCGGGGGAGCAGTTCTTC. It specifies CASSHSAGEQFF.

In this sample, this clone turned up a few times. The chain joins TRBV5-5 to TRBJ1-5, with 8 bases that match TRBD1. The V and J ends lost 1 base and 7 bases, in that order; junction bases with no gene match: 1. Germline loops: CDR1 SGHKS, CDR2 YYEKEE (reference sequence). The CDR3 loop spans 13 amino acids. CDR3 residues: CASSLWTGQPQHF. CDR3 coding DNA: TGTGCCAGCAGCTTGTGGACAGGGCAGCCCCAGCATTTT.

A single count supports this clone. The gene calls are TRBV6-5 and TRBJ2-7, with D possibly being TRBD2 (5 bases). The CDR3 loop spans 13 amino acids. CDR1 is MNHEY, CDR2 SVGAGI, per germline. V lost 7 bases to trimming and J lost 4 bases, with 14 bases between them. The DNA for the CDR3 is TGTGCCAGCAAGCGGAGCAAAGCGTACGAGCAGTACTTC. Translating it yields CASKRSKAYEQYF.

This clone was seen only once. The chain couples TRBV30 to TRBJ2-6, with a tentative D call TRBD1 (7 bases). The germline V and J ends were trimmed by 1 base and 4 bases, with 14 bases remaining between them. Germline CDR1 is GTSNPN and CDR2 is SVGIG (reference sequence). The CDR3 consists of 16 residues. The CDR3 DNA is TGTGCCTGGAGTGCAGGGGGGACACCGGGGGCCAACGTCCTGACTTTC. It specifies CAWSAGGTPGANVLTF.

The chain links TRBV4-2 to TRBJ2-7, with 10 bases identical to TRBD2. The germline V gene encodes CDR1 LGHNA and CDR2 YNFKEQ. Trimming removed 0 bases from V and 2 bases from J; junction bases left unmatched: 4. CDR3 length equals 16 residues. CDR3 residues: CASSQDSSGSTYEQYF. The CDR3 region has the DNA TGTGCCAGCAGCCAAGATTCTAGCGGGAGTACCTACGAGCAGTACTTC.

The gene calls are TRBV6-2 or TRBV6-3 and TRBJ2-1; TRBD2 is a possible D gene (5 bases). CDR3 size: 17 residues. Per the germline V gene, CDR1 is MNHEY and CDR2 is SVGEGT. The germline V and J ends were trimmed by 4 bases and 3 bases, with 19 bases remaining between them. The CDR3 sequence: CASSSLVLGVYYNEQFF. CDR3 in DNA: TGTGCCAGCAGTTCCCTAGTACTAGGCGTTTACTACAATGAGCAGTTCTTC.

V gene TRBV7-2 combines with J gene TRBJ1-2; D gene ambiguous. V was pared by 2 bases and J by 4 bases, with 14 bases between. Germline-derived CDR1 and CDR2 are SGHTA and FQGNSA. There are 15 residues in the CDR3. The CDR3 coding sequence is TGTGCCAGCAGCTTATCTGAGAACGCCCGCTATGGCTACACCTTC. Amino acids: CASSLSENARYGYTF.

The V gene is TRBV2, the J gene TRBJ2-4; D perhaps matches TRBD1 (5 bases). This CDR3 region has 12 residues. Germline CDR1 and CDR2: SNHLY and FYNNEI. Deletions cut 2 bases from V and 9 bases from J, with 8 bases between. The CDR3 bases are TGTGCCAGCAGTGAACAGGGTAGCATTCAGTACTTC. As protein: CASSEQGSIQYF.

The rearrangement uses TRBV6-1 and TRBJ2-7; 8 bases align to TRBD2. The CDR3 covers 15 residues. Germline CDR1 MNHNS, CDR2 SASEGT. The junction had 4 bases not matched to a gene; V was cut back by 3 bases and J by 0 bases. This CDR3 is CASSEVLADSYEQYF. The CDR3 DNA reads as TGTGCCAGCAGTGAGGTACTAGCGGACTCCTACGAGCAGTACTTC.

The chain recombines TRBV5-6 with TRBJ2-3; D possibly corresponds to TRBD2 (6 bases). The V end was cut by 0 bases, the J end by 7 bases, with 12 bases between. The CDR3 is 14 residues long. Germline CDR1 is SGHDT and CDR2 is YYEEEE. In DNA, the CDR3 is TGTGCCAGCAGCTTGGTAGGGACTGTTCATACGCAGTATTTT. It encodes CASSLVGTVHTQYF.

Concerning this clone itself: The same CDR3 also results from other DNA sequences found in this sample. The chain recombines TRBV6-4 with TRBJ2-3; TRBD2 matches at 10 bases. Per germline, CDR1 MRHNA and CDR2 SNTAGT. The CDR3 length is 15 residues. V dropped 4 bases and J dropped 1; count of bases not matched to a gene: 2. The DNA for the CDR3 is TGTGCCAGCAGTGCTCTAGCGGGAGGCACAGATACGCAGTATTTT. This gives the protein CASSALAGGTDTQYF.

The rearrangement links TRBV9 to TRBJ2-1, with 9 bases that match TRBD2. The germline CDR1 and CDR2 sequences are SGDLS and YYNGEE. The CDR3 has 15 amino acids. V lost 0 bases and J lost 9; bases outside the gene matches: 7. This CDR3 reads CASSVGAGGPGEQFF. The CDR3 region has the DNA TGTGCCAGCAGCGTAGGTGCGGGGGGGCCTGGTGAGCAGTTCTTC.

About this clone itself: One end of the junction does not line up with germline, which may come from a read error. The J gene is TRBJ1-3, the V gene TRBV5-6; 7 bases are shared with TRBD1. The CDR3 runs 12 residues. CDR1 and CDR2 from the germline V gene are SGHDT and YYEEEE. The CDR3: CASSSLIGTDDF. DNA of the CDR3: TGTGCCAGCAGCTCCCTAATTGGGACAGATGATTTT. Complete variable domain (other parts from reference TRBV5-6 and TRBJ1-3): DAGVTQSPTHLIKTRGQQVTLRCSPKSGHDTVSWYQQALGQGPQFIFQYYEEEERQRGNFPDRFSGHQFPNYSSELNVNALLLGDSALYLCASSSLIGTDDFGEGSWLTVV.

V gene TRBV27 combines with J gene TRBJ1-1; TRBD1 matches 9 bases. Germline V gene lookup returns CDR1 MNHEY and CDR2 SMNVEV (reference sequence). The CDR3 is 15 residues long. Unmatched junction bases numbered 2, after V lost 3 bases and J lost 0 bases. The CDR3 DNA sequence: TGTGCCAGCAGTTTCGGGACAGGGCTGAACACTGAAGCTTTCTTT. Translating it yields CASSFGTGLNTEAFF.

This clone was seen a handful of times. This chain uses TRBV3-1 (or the pseudogene TRBV3-2) with TRBJ2-7; possibly TRBD1 for D (5 bases). This CDR3 is built from 11 residues. Germline V gene lookup returns CDR1 LGHDT and CDR2 YNNKEL (reference sequence). Trimming took off 6 bases at V and 4 bases at J, with 7 bases between the two ends. The CDR3 DNA follows: TGTGCCAGCAGGGGGCAATACGAGCAGTACTTC. Protein: CASRGQYEQYF.

V is TRBV7-2 and J is TRBJ2-7, with D unclear. Per germline, CDR1 SGHTA and CDR2 FQGNSA. V lost 5 bases and J lost 7, with 9 bases in between. This CDR3 is 11 amino acids long. As DNA, the CDR3 is TGTGCCAGCAGCCCCCTAGTGGAGCAGTACTTC. It yields the protein CASSPLVEQYF.

This chain links TRBV11-2 with TRBJ2-3, with 8 bases identical to TRBD2. J gave up 2 bases and V 1 base, and 5 bases lay outside the gene matches. Germline V lookup: CDR1 SGHAT, CDR2 FQNNGV. The CDR3 sequence is 16 residues long. The CDR3 here is CASSLAGGPSTDTQYF. CDR3 bases: TGTGCCAGCAGCTTAGCGGGAGGGCCCTCCACAGATACGCAGTATTTT.

The V call is TRBV7-9, the J call TRBJ1-3; 7 positions match TRBD1. The germline V gene has CDR1 SEHNR and CDR2 FQNEAQ (reference sequence). This CDR3 is built from 16 residues. The V and J ends lost 5 bases and 2 bases, in that order; junction bases with no gene match: 9. CDR3 sequence (DNA): TGTGCCAGCAGCCCGACCTTGACAGGGACTGGAAACACCATATATTTT. It yields the protein CASSPTLTGTGNTIYF.

This chain connects TRBV27 to TRBJ1-6, with no clear D. The length of the CDR3 is 19 residues. The V gene lost 2 bases and the J gene lost 8 bases, with 25 bases spanning the gap. From germline, CDR1 is MNHEY and CDR2 SMNVEV (reference sequence). The CDR3 loop is CASSLRPRWTRPGDSPLHF. The DNA for the CDR3 is TGTGCCAGCAGTTTACGCCCACGATGGACGAGGCCCGGGGATTCACCCCTCCACTTT.

The chain is built from TRBV5-1 and TRBJ2-3, with 13 bases lining up with TRBD2. Germline V gene lookup returns CDR1 SGHRS and CDR2 YFSETQ. This CDR3 is 17 amino acids long. With 0 bases clipped from V and 5 bases from J, the junction kept 6 bases outside the gene matches. The chain's CDR3 is CASSLAPLAGGVDTQYF. DNA of the CDR3: TGCGCCAGCAGCTTGGCCCCACTAGCGGGAGGGGTAGATACGCAGTATTTT.

V usage is TRBV6-1 and J usage is TRBJ2-2; the D gene is possibly TRBD1 (5 bases). CDR3 length equals 15 residues. V was clipped by 1 base and J by 1 base, with 7 bases between them. Germline-derived CDR1 and CDR2 are MNHNS and SASEGT. The CDR3, as DNA: TGTGCCAGCAGTGAAGGGACACTGAACACCGGGGAGCTGTTTTTT. This translates into CASSEGTLNTGELFF.

In its sample, this clone was seen once. This chain joins TRBV2 and TRBJ1-1; weak D call: TRBD1 (6 bases). The CDR3 consists of 14 residues. With 4 bases removed from V and 4 bases from J, the gap between germline ends came to 13 bases. CDR1 and CDR2 (germline): SNHLY, FYNNEI. The CDR3 is CASSGLVQGTEAFF. CDR3 sequence (DNA): TGTGCCAGCAGTGGGCTGGTACAGGGCACTGAAGCTTTCTTT.

This chain connects TRBV27 to TRBJ2-1, with 16 bases identical to TRBD2. Trimming cost V 6 bases and J 8 bases; bases outside gene matches: 1. The CDR3 loop spans 14 amino acids. Per the germline V gene, CDR1 is MNHEY and CDR2 is SMNVEV (reference sequence). The CDR3 DNA reads as TGTGCCAGCAGCGGGACTAGCGGGAGGGATGAGCAGTTCTTC. This codes for CASSGTSGRDEQFF.

The J gene is TRBJ1-2, the V gene TRBV11-2; 7 bases match TRBD1. CDR3 length equals 17 residues. Germline V CDR1 and CDR2: SGHAT, FQNNGV. The V gene end was trimmed by 2 bases and the J gene end by 0 bases; junction bases not matched to a gene: 9. DNA of the CDR3: TGTGCCAGCAGCTTACTTACAGGGGCGACAGCTAACTATGGCTACACCTTC. This codes for CASSLLTGATANYGYTF.

Comments on this clone: The sample has other DNA sequences that encode this CDR3 too. The chain carries TRBV28 and TRBJ1-4; 10 nucleotides match TRBD1. Germline CDR1 and CDR2: MDHEN and SYDVKM. J gave up 8 bases and V 3 bases, and 0 bases lay outside the gene matches. The CDR3 covers 13 residues. The CDR3 DNA is TGTGCCAGCAGTTTGACAGGGGGCGAAAAACTGTTTTTT. Its protein product is CASSLTGGEKLFF.

CDR3 protein: CASSILAGDSYNEQFF. CDR3 nucleotide sequence: TGTGCCAGTAGCATACTAGCGGGAGACTCCTACAATGAGCAGTTCTTC. V and J are TRBV19 and TRBJ2-1; 11 nucleotides line up with TRBD2. The length of the CDR3 is 16 residues. V shed 6 bases, J shed 0 bases, and the junction held 4 bases outside the gene matches. The germline V gene has CDR1 LNHDA and CDR2 SQIVND (reference sequence).

The CDR3 here is CASSTGPSNEQYF. In DNA form, the CDR3 reads TGTGCCAGCAGCACAGGGCCTTCCAACGAGCAGTACTTC. The V gene is TRBV5-4, the J gene TRBJ2-7, with a weak D call TRBD1 (6 bases). The CDR3 consists of 13 residues. The V and J ends lost 4 bases and 5 bases respectively, with 13 bases between them. CDR1 SGHNT and CDR2 YYREEE come from the germline V gene (reference sequence).